The rows below give T cell receptor beta chains drawn from one sample of a study of CD8+ T cells in alopecia areata. The assay was immunoSEQ multiplex PCR, and TCRdb's table has in-frame clones only and misses some. Found here are hundreds of thousands of clones, roughly 66% of them singletons; the top ten hold approximately 1.2%. The sequenced sample was CD4+ T cells sorted from blood, obtained at week 44, from a patient treated with tofacitinib. The receptors were gathered from a human donor with alopecia areata. Each CDR3 is given with its conserved first and last residue. A D gene is named only where the DNA matches it firmly. Rows give clone size only sometimes, using once, few, many, or a class for an expanded clone.

j_gene	d_gene	v_gene	abundance	CDR3aa	CDR3nt
TRBJ2-2	NA	TRBV30	NA	CARVGVGSTGELFF	TGTGCCCGTGTCGGGGTAGGAAGCACCGGGGAGCTGTTTTTT
TRBJ1-4	NA	TRBV7-2	few	CASSLEVGVRQKLFF	TGTGCCAGCAGCTTAGAGGTCGGCGTCAGACAAAAACTGTTTTTT
TRBJ2-3	NA	TRBV30	once	CAWNRDTDTQYF	TGTGCCTGGAACAGGGACACAGATACGCAGTATTTT
TRBJ1-6	NA	TRBV6-1	NA	CASTEGPSNSPLHF	TGTGCCAGCACTGAAGGCCCCTCAAATTCACCCCTCCACTTT
TRBJ2-3	NA	TRBV19	few	CASSTVGSFTDTQYF	TGTGCCAGTAGTACCGTCGGGAGTTTCACAGATACGCAGTATTTT
TRBJ2-7	NA	TRBV5-1	NA	CASSLGRHEQYF	TGCGCCAGCAGCTTGGGACGGCACGAGCAGTACTTC
TRBJ1-2	NA	TRBV30	once	CAWSVGQFYGYTF	TGTGCCTGGAGTGTAGGGCAGTTCTATGGCTACACCTTC
TRBJ1-1	TRBD1	TRBV25-1	few	CASRGIQGTEAFF	TGTGCCAGCAGGGGTATACAGGGGACTGAAGCTTTCTTT
TRBJ1-5	NA	TRBV15	NA	CATSRGGAYQDSNQPQHF	TGTGCCACCAGCAGAGGTGGGGCGTATCAGGATAGCAATCAGCCCCAGCATTTT
TRBJ1-2	NA	TRBV25-1	NA	CASSDIDRNYGYTF	TGTGCCAGCAGTGACATAGACAGGAACTATGGCTACACCTTC
TRBJ1-1	NA	TRBV30	NA	CAWSVQTPRYTEAFF	TGTGCCTGGAGTGTACAGACCCCGAGGTACACTGAAGCTTTCTTT
TRBJ2-6	NA	TRBV10-3	NA	CAISDAGAGANVLTF	TGTGCCATCAGTGATGCTGGGGCTGGGGCCAACGTCCTGACTTTC
TRBJ2-5	NA	TRBV5-1	NA	CASSLVGVQETQYF	TGCGCCAGCAGCTTGGTCGGGGTTCAAGAGACCCAGTACTTC
TRBJ2-1	NA	TRBV11-1	NA	CASSHRNEQFF	TGTGCCAGCAGCCATCGCAATGAGCAGTTCTTC
TRBJ1-6	NA	TRBV2	NA	CATTPRASGNSPLHF	TGTGCCACCACACCGCGGGCCTCGGGGAATTCACCCCTCCACTTT
TRBJ1-2	TRBD1	TRBV7-9	NA	CASSPRTGAPLGYTF	TGTGCCAGCAGCCCGCGGACAGGGGCGCCCCTTGGCTACACCTTC
TRBJ1-1	TRBD1	TRBV29-1	NA	CSVSLRGPNTEAFF	TGCAGCGTCAGTCTCAGGGGGCCGAACACTGAAGCTTTCTTT
TRBJ1-1	NA	TRBV29-1	NA	CSVEHKGNTEAFF	TGCAGCGTTGAACATAAAGGTAACACTGAAGCTTTCTTT
TRBJ1-5	NA	TRBV29-1	NA	CSVEVDRGQPQHF	TGCAGCGTTGAGGTGGACAGAGGTCAGCCCCAGCATTTT
TRBJ2-3	NA	TRBV7-2	few	CASSLATNIEQYF	TGTGCCAGCAGCTTGGCGACCAATATCGAGCAGTATTTT
TRBJ2-3	TRBD2	TRBV4-1	few	CASSQDGAGGLLDTQYF	TGCGCCAGCAGCCAAGACGGGGCGGGGGGGCTGTTGGATACGCAGTATTTT
TRBJ2-3	TRBD1	TRBV6-1	NA	CASMRDRGSDTQYF	TGTGCCAGCATGAGGGACAGGGGTTCAGATACGCAGTATTTT
TRBJ1-1	TRBD1	TRBV5-1	NA	CASSTTGDAEAFF	TGCGCCAGCAGCACGACAGGGGACGCTGAAGCTTTCTTT
TRBJ1-2	NA	TRBV7-2	NA	CASSLSPNYGYTF	TGTGCCAGCAGCTTAAGTCCCAACTATGGCTACACCTTC
TRBJ2-2	NA	TRBV5-1	NA	CASRLGRGTGELFF	TGCGCCAGCAGACTTGGACGGGGCACCGGGGAGCTGTTTTTT
TRBJ1-2	TRBD1	TRBV2	NA	CASSAGGVYTF	TGTGCCAGCAGTGCAGGGGGAGTCTACACCTTC
TRBJ2-7	NA	TRBV5-6	NA	CASSSFGTSYEQYF	TGTGCCAGCAGCTCCTTCGGGACCTCCTACGAGCAGTACTTC
TRBJ1-2	NA	TRBV4-3	NA	CASSRSGAQNYGYTF	TGCGCCAGCAGCCGCTCCGGGGCACAGAACTATGGCTACACCTTC
TRBJ1-4	NA	TRBV4-1	NA	CASSQAQGSGKLFF	TGCGCCAGCAGCCAAGCACAGGGATCGGGAAAACTGTTTTTT
TRBJ1-2	NA	TRBV29-1	NA	CSPPQEGYTF	TGCAGCCCCCCCCAAGAAGGCTACACCTTC
TRBJ2-7	NA	TRBV6-5	NA	CASSGQSTSYEQYF	TGTGCCAGCAGTGGACAGTCAACCTCCTACGAGCAGTACTTC
TRBJ2-1	TRBD2	TRBV10-1	NA	CASSEVGLAGRGEQFF	TGCGCCAGCAGTGAAGTGGGACTAGCGGGGCGAGGGGAGCAGTTCTTC
TRBJ2-2	NA	TRBV11-1	NA	CASSPWPGETGELFF	TGTGCCAGCAGCCCCTGGCCAGGGGAAACCGGGGAGCTGTTTTTT
TRBJ1-2	NA	TRBV18	NA	CASSPGHNNYGYTF	TGTGCCAGCTCACCTGGACATAATAACTATGGCTACACCTTC
TRBJ2-6	NA	TRBV5-1	few	CASRFQGASFVGANVLTF	TGCGCCAGCAGATTTCAGGGTGCCTCCTTCGTCGGGGCCAACGTCCTGACTTTC
TRBJ2-3	NA	TRBV27	few	CASGLRVGDTQYF	TGTGCCAGCGGCCTAAGGGTTGGAGATACGCAGTATTTT
TRBJ1-2	TRBD1	TRBV7-3	NA	CASSLTGGSYTF	TGTGCCAGCAGCTTGACAGGGGGGAGCTACACCTTC
TRBJ1-1	NA	TRBV6-5	once	CASSYRREYTEAFF	TGTGCCAGCAGTTACCGCCGGGAGTACACTGAAGCTTTCTTT
TRBJ1-4	NA	TRBV2	once	CASSAGTFNEKLFF	TGTGCCAGCAGCGCCGGGACCTTCAATGAAAAACTGTTTTTT
TRBJ1-2	NA	TRBV14	NA	CASSQGRGGYTF	TGTGCCAGCAGCCAGGGGCGGGGAGGCTACACCTTC
TRBJ2-5	TRBD2	TRBV10-3	NA	CAISSSGGASETQYF	TGTGCCATCAGTTCTAGCGGGGGGGCCTCAGAGACCCAGTACTTC
TRBJ1-6	TRBD1	TRBV7-9	NA	CASSFRDRGSPLHF	TGTGCCAGCAGCTTCCGGGACAGGGGATCACCCCTCCACTTT
TRBJ2-5	TRBD2	TRBV30	NA	CAWRKLAGGPPYQETQYF	TGTGCCTGGAGGAAACTAGCGGGGGGCCCCCCGTACCAAGAGACCCAGTACTTC
TRBJ1-1	NA	TRBV4-3	NA	CASSQDEGGMRTEAFF	TGCGCCAGCAGCCAAGATGAAGGGGGGATGAGGACTGAAGCTTTCTTT
TRBJ1-5	NA	TRBV7-3	NA	CASSLRADGPQHF	TGTGCCAGCAGCTTACGGGCCGACGGGCCCCAGCATTTT
TRBJ2-7	NA	TRBV15	NA	CATSRELLGEQYF	TGTGCCACCAGCAGAGAACTACTGGGCGAGCAGTACTTC